Below, 16 T cell receptor beta chains from the same sample are listed, as sequenced in a study of blood T cell repertoires in COVID-19. Only in-frame clones appear in the TCRdb table, and some are missing; sequencing was by immunoSEQ multiplex PCR. This repertoire shows 300,000 to 350,000 clones, roughly 87% found once; its top ten account for more than 7.5%. The sample taken for sequencing was peripheral blood. These receptor sequences come from a man in his thirties or forties with COVID-19, enrolled during active disease.

V is TRBV9 and J is TRBJ2-7; 7 bases line up with TRBD2. Trimming took 4 bases from V and 2 from J; bases not matched to a gene: 9. Per germline, CDR1 SGDLS and CDR2 YYNGEE. This CDR3 contains 15 residues. The CDR3 DNA follows: TGTGCCAGCAGCCCCCCAACGGGAGGTCCCTACGAGCAGTACTTC. This codes for CASSPPTGGPYEQYF.

J is TRBJ2-7 and V is TRBV5-4, with 13 nucleotides matching TRBD2. Germline loops: CDR1 SGHNT, CDR2 YYREEE (reference sequence). The CDR3 is 16 residues long. The V segment lost 2 bases and the J segment 5 bases; nucleotides outside the gene matches: 7. Written as DNA, the CDR3 is TGTGCCAGCAGCTTCTATACTAGCGGGAGGGCAGACGAGCAGTACTTC. This encodes CASSFYTSGRADEQYF.

This rearrangement joins TRBV28 to TRBJ1-1; D gene unclear. The CDR3 has 15 amino acids. Germline CDR1 and CDR2: MDHEN and SYDVKM. Between the trimmed V and J ends, which lost 3 bases and 1 base, there was a span of 12 bases. CDR3 protein: CASSLEGIRNTEAFF. CDR3 in DNA: TGTGCCAGCAGTTTGGAGGGAATTCGGAACACTGAAGCTTTCTTT. Based on the CDR3 plus reference TRBV28 and TRBJ1-1, the full variable domain is DVKVTQSSRYLVKRTGEKVFLECVQDMDHENMFWYRQDPGLGLRLIYFSYDVKMKEKGDIPEGYSVSREKKERFSLILESASTNQTSMYLCASSLEGIRNTEAFFGQGTRLTVV.

The chain employs TRBV6-1 and TRBJ2-3, with a tentative D call TRBD2 (6 bases). The CDR3 runs to 17 residues. CDR1 is MNHNS, CDR2 SASEGT, per germline. V was clipped by 4 bases and J by 6 bases, with 23 bases between them. The CDR3 loop reads CASSGGTVWESFDTQYF. As DNA, the CDR3 is TGTGCCAGCAGTGGGGGGACTGTCTGGGAGTCTTTCGATACGCAGTATTTT.

J is TRBJ1-2 and V is TRBV7-3; D gene unclear. The CDR3 consists of 13 residues. Germline V gene data show CDR1 as SGHTA and CDR2 as FQGTGA. With 5 bases removed from V and 0 bases from J, the gap between germline ends came to 7 bases. The CDR3: CASSLETNYGYTF. The DNA of the CDR3 is TGTGCCAGCAGCCTAGAAACTAACTATGGCTACACCTTC. Using reference TRBV7-3 and TRBJ1-2 for the parts outside the CDR3, the full variable domain is GAGVSQTPSNKVTEKGKYVELRCDPISGHTALYWYRQSLGQGPEFLIYFQGTGAADDSGLPNDRFFAVRPEGSVSTLKIQRTERGDSAVYLCASSLETNYGYTFGSGTRLTVV.

The chain is built from TRBV7-9 and TRBJ1-5, with unresolved D. Trimming took 3 bases from V and 6 from J, leaving 6 bases between them. The CDR3 spans 12 residues. Germline CDR1 and CDR2: SEHNR and FQNEAQ (reference sequence). The CDR3 loop is CASSFGPQPQHF. CDR3 nucleotides: TGTGCCAGCAGCTTTGGGCCTCAGCCCCAGCATTTT.

The J gene is TRBJ1-4, the V gene TRBV29-1, with D perhaps TRBD1 (6 bases). Germline V gives CDR1 SQVTM, CDR2 ANQGSEA. V gave up 7 bases and J gave up 2 bases, with 11 bases separating them. There are 13 residues in the CDR3. The CDR3 spells CSASRGTNEKLFF. CDR3 DNA: TGCAGCGCCTCCAGGGGCACTAATGAAAAACTGTTTTTT.

The chain couples TRBV9 to TRBJ2-5; D gene uncertain. Trimming removed 0 bases from V and 1 base from J, with 10 bases in between. CDR1 and CDR2 from the germline V gene are SGDLS and YYNGEE. The CDR3 contains 15 residues. CDR3 nucleotides: TGTGCCAGCAGCGTAGCATCACACCCCCAAGAGACCCAGTACTTC. Amino acids: CASSVASHPQETQYF.

The V and J genes are TRBV27 and TRBJ1-2; D gene ambiguous. The CDR3 is 14 amino acids. Germline CDR1 is MNHEY and CDR2 is SMNVEV (reference sequence). V was cut by 10 bases and J by 7 bases, with 22 bases left in between. Here the CDR3 reads CANPPVRHLTGYTF. CDR3 nucleotide sequence: TGTGCCAACCCGCCCGTGCGGCACCTTACTGGCTACACCTTC.

J is TRBJ2-7 and V is TRBV3-1 (or the pseudogene TRBV3-2); TRBD1 might be the D (6 bases). Per the germline V gene, CDR1 is LGHDT and CDR2 is YNNKEL (reference sequence). The CDR3 is 15 amino acids. Trimming removed 0 bases from V and 2 bases from J, with 11 bases in between. CDR3 region: CASSQDRDTTYEQYF. CDR3 coding DNA: TGTGCCAGCAGCCAAGACCGGGACACCACCTACGAGCAGTACTTC.

On this clone itself: Other DNA sequences of this sample code for an identical CDR3. The chain is built from TRBV27 and TRBJ2-7; no clear D gene. The germline V gene encodes CDR1 MNHEY and CDR2 SMNVEV (reference sequence). Trimming took 3 bases from V and 3 from J, leaving 3 bases between them. This CDR3 has 11 amino acids. For the CDR3, the DNA is TGTGCCAGCAGTTTCGGCTACGAGCAGTACTTC. The encoded protein is CASSFGYEQYF.

V is TRBV3-1 (or the pseudogene TRBV3-2) and J is TRBJ1-6; D is unresolved. CDR1 and CDR2 (germline): LGHDT, YNNKEL (reference sequence). V lost 7 bases to trimming and J lost 0 bases, with 16 bases between them. The CDR3 loop spans 17 amino acids. CDR3 in amino acids: CASTMTGRSSYNSPLHF. DNA for the CDR3: TGTGCCAGCACCATGACGGGTCGAAGCTCCTATAATTCACCCCTCCACTTT.

The chain combines TRBV30 with TRBJ2-7, with D possibly TRBD1 on 6 matching bases. Germline assignment: CDR1 GTSNPN and CDR2 SVGIG (reference sequence). V was shortened by 0 bases and J by 2 bases, with 11 bases between the two germline ends. CDR3 size: 14 residues. The DNA of the CDR3 is TGTGCCTGGAGTGTTACAGGGTCCGCCTACGAGCAGTACTTC. Protein: CAWSVTGSAYEQYF.

This chain joins TRBV9 and TRBJ2-2; TRBD1 matches 10 bases. V shed 4 bases, J shed 3 bases, and the junction held 6 bases outside the gene matches. Germline V CDR1 and CDR2: SGDLS, YYNGEE. The CDR3 consists of 16 residues. CDR3 sequence (DNA): TGTGCCAGCAGCCCCCGGACAGGGGGTTACACCGGGGAGCTGTTTTTT. Translated: CASSPRTGGYTGELFF.

The V and J genes are TRBV19 and TRBJ2-1, with TRBD2 matching over 7 bases. V lost 1 base and J lost 10; bases outside the gene matches: 4. In germline, CDR1 is LNHDA, CDR2 SQIVND (reference sequence). CDR3 length: 13 residues. This CDR3 reads CASSIGLADEQFF. DNA of the CDR3: TGTGCCAGTAGTATAGGCCTAGCGGACGAGCAGTTCTTC.

The chain carries TRBV19 and TRBJ2-1, with 9 bases lining up with TRBD1. The ends lost 5 bases at V and 3 bases at J; junction bases unmatched: 5. The CDR3 is 15 amino acids. The germline V gene encodes CDR1 LNHDA and CDR2 SQIVND (reference sequence). CDR3 region: CASSFDRGNYNEQFF. The CDR3 region has the DNA TGTGCCAGTAGTTTCGACAGGGGGAACTACAATGAGCAGTTCTTC. Filled out from reference TRBV19 and TRBJ2-1, the complete variable domain reads DGGITQSPKYLFRKEGQNVTLSCEQNLNHDAMYWYRQDPGQGLRLIYYSQIVNDFQKGDIAEGYSVSREKKESFPLTVTSAQKNPTAFYLCASSFDRGNYNEQFFGPGTRLTVL.